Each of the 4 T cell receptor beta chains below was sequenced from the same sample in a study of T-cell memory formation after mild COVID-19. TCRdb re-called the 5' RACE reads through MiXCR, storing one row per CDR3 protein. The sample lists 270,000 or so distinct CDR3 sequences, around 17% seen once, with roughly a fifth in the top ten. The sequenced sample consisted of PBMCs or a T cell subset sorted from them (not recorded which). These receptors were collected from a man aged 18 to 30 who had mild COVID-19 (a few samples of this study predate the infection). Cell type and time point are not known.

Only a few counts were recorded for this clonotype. For the CDR3, the DNA is TGTGCCAGCTGGACGGGGCGCACAGATACGCAGTATTTT. Translated, it gives CASWTGRTDTQYF. The chain couples TRBV6-5 to TRBJ2-3; D tentatively reads TRBD1 or TRBD2 (5 bases each). With 8 bases removed from V and 1 base from J, the gap between germline ends came to 10 bases. The CDR3 loop spans 13 amino acids. CDR1 is MNHEY and CDR2 is SVGAGI in the germline V gene.

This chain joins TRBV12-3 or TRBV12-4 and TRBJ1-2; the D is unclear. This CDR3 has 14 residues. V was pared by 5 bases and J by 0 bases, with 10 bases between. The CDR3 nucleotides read TGTGCCAGCAGTCTTAGATCCTCTAACTATGGCTACACCTTC. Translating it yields CASSLRSSNYGYTF.

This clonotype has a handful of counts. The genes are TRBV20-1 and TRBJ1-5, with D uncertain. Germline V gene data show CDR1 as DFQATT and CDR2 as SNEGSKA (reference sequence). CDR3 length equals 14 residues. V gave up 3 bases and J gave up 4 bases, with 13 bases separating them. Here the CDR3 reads CSASRSTNNQPQHF. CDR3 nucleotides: TGCAGTGCTAGTCGGTCTACCAATAATCAGCCCCAGCATTTT.

CDR3 nucleotides: TGCGCCAGCAGCCAAGATCAGGGGACGGAGACCCAGTACTTC. Its translation: CASSQDQGTETQYF. The rearrangement links TRBV4-3 to TRBJ2-5; D is possibly TRBD1 (6 bases). In germline, CDR1 is LGHNA, CDR2 YSLEER. The length of the CDR3 is 14 residues. Trimming removed 0 bases from V and 5 bases from J, with 10 bases in between.